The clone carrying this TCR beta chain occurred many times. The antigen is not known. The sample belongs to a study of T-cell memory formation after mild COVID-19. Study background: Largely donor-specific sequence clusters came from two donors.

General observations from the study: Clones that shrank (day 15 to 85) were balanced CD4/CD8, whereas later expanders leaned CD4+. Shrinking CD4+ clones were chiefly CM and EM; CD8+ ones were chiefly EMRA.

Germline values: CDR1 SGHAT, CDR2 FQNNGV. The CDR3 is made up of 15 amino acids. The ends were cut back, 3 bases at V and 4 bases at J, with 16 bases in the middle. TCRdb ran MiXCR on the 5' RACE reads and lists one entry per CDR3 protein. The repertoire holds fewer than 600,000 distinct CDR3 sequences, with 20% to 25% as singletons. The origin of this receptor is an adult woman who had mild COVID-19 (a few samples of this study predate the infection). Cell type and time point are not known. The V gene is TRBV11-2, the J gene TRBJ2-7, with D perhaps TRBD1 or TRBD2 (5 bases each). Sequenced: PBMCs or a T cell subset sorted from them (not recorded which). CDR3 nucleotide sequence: TGTGCCAGCAGCTTCGCCCCGGGGCCACAATACGAGCAGTACTTC. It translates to CASSFAPGPQYEQYF.